This T cell receptor (beta chain) was retrieved from a study of OX40 agonist ivuxolimab in advanced cancers. Study information: Of mixed ages from about 20 to 90 and averaging 60 years, the group was about 80% male. The study, taken as a whole, reports: Clonal expansion from baseline to week 6 occurred in both CD4+ and CD8+ T cells.

Here immunoSEQ multiplex PCR was the method, and the copy in TCRdb shows in-frame clones only, minus some. Counted here are fewer than 80,000 clones, 86% occurring once; the ten biggest clones make up about 0.75%. A remark on this clone: Its target is not known.

The CDR3 covers 15 residues. Looked up from germline, CDR1 is SGHDT and CDR2 is YYEEEE. V lost 0 bases to trimming and J lost 4 bases; unmatched junction nucleotides: 5. The sample here was CD4+ or CD8+ T cells sorted from blood, taken in a trial of the OX40 agonist ivuxolimab. This TCR came from an adult with an advanced solid tumor such as melanoma, head and neck, liver or kidney cancer. The rearrangement links TRBV5-6 to TRBJ2-7, with TRBD2 identical over 9 bases. The DNA for the CDR3 is TGTGCCAGCAGCTTGGTGGGCGGGAGGGTTTACGAGCAGTACTTC. Translation gives CASSLVGGRVYEQYF.